These 15 T cell receptor beta chains were sequenced from one sample in a study of cytomegalovirus exposure and HLA in healthy donors. Primers for the PCR totalled 60 Vbeta and 13 Jbeta. Using immunoSEQ multiplex PCR, the repertoire was profiled, and TCRdb retains in-frame clones only, with some absent. The sample includes over 75,000 clones, 65% to 75% of them seen just once. Sequencing was carried out using PBMCs. The receptors here all came from a man in his thirties or forties in good health and CMV-seronegative.

This chain joins TRBV7-9 and TRBJ2-7; weak D call: TRBD1 (6 bases). Per the germline V gene, CDR1 is SEHNR and CDR2 is FQNEAQ (reference sequence). V lost 4 bases to trimming and J lost 2 bases, with 9 bases between them. CDR3 length: 13 amino acids. The CDR3 DNA reads TGTGCCAGCAGCTCGGGACACCCCTACGAGCAGTACTTC. The encoded protein is CASSSGHPYEQYF.

This chain links TRBV11-2 with TRBJ1-6, with 9 bases identical to TRBD1. Unmatched junction bases numbered 2, after V lost 3 bases and J lost 8 bases. Germline values: CDR1 SGHAT, CDR2 FQNNGV. CDR3 length: 14 residues. Here the CDR3 reads CASSLTGGDSPLHF. CDR3 nucleotides: TGTGCCAGCAGCTTGACAGGGGGGGATTCACCCCTCCACTTT.

CDR3 nucleotides: TGTGCCAGCAGCTCTGGCGCAAGCGTCTACGAGCAGTACTTC. The encoded protein is CASSSGASVYEQYF. The chain joins TRBV9 to TRBJ2-7; D gene uncertain. The CDR3 is 14 residues long. Germline V lookup: CDR1 SGDLS, CDR2 YYNGEE. Trimming cost V 4 bases and J 3 bases, with 14 bases left between them.

This clone is a singleton in its sample. This chain joins TRBV5-8 and TRBJ2-2; perhaps TRBD2 as D (6 bases). The CDR3 sequence is 16 residues long. Trimming took 3 bases from V and 1 from J, leaving 13 bases between them. Germline loops: CDR1 SGHTS, CDR2 YDEGEE. The CDR3 loop is CASSWPGLLNTGELFF. CDR3 in DNA: TGTGCCAGCAGCTGGCCGGGACTCCTGAACACCGGGGAGCTGTTTTTT. Together with reference TRBV5-8 and TRBJ2-2, the CDR3 gives the full variable domain: EAGVTQSPTHLIKTRGQQATLRCSPISGHTSVYWYQQALGLGLQFLLWYDEGEERNRGNFPPRFSGRQFPNYSSELNVNALELEDSALYLCASSWPGLLNTGELFFGEGSRLTVL.

The V call is TRBV15, the J call TRBJ2-7; D possibly corresponds to TRBD2 (6 bases). Trimming pared 1 base from V and 3 bases from J, leaving 13 bases between. CDR3 length: 15 residues. CDR1 is LNHNV, CDR2 YYDKDF, per germline (reference sequence). CDR3 DNA: TGTGCCACCAGCAGAGCCTCTAGCGCTGACTACGAGCAGTACTTC. This translates into CATSRASSADYEQYF.

In its sample, this clone was seen a few times. The J gene is TRBJ2-5, the V gene TRBV4-1; the D gene is possibly TRBD2 (6 bases). This CDR3 region has 16 residues. CDR1 and CDR2 (germline): MGHRA, YSYEKL. V shed 7 bases and J shed 1 base, with 19 bases lying between them. The CDR3 bases are TGCGCCAGCACCAGAATCCCGGGACTGATCCAAGAGACCCAGTACTTC. Its protein product is CASTRIPGLIQETQYF.

The chain is built from TRBV7-3 and TRBJ1-1; 10 bases agree with TRBD1. J gave up 0 bases and V 5 bases, and 0 bases lay outside the gene matches. The CDR3 covers 14 residues. The germline gives CDR1 SGHTA, CDR2 FQGTGA. The CDR3 coding sequence is TGTGCCAGCAGCGGACAGGGGGTGAACACTGAAGCTTTCTTT. Translated, it gives CASSGQGVNTEAFF.

This chain joins TRBV5-1 and TRBJ2-1; 9 bases align to TRBD2. Germline-derived CDR1 and CDR2 are SGHRS and YFSETQ. Germline trimming cut 3 bases from V and 0 bases from J; bases unmatched to any gene: 7. The CDR3 consists of 17 residues. The CDR3 DNA follows: TGCGCCAGCAGCTCCCCGACTAGCGGTAGCTCCTACAATGAGCAGTTCTTC. Protein sequence: CASSSPTSGSSYNEQFF.

The CDR3 DNA reads TGCGCCAGCAGCTCCCCACAGGTTAATACGCAGTATTTT. It encodes CASSSPQVNTQYF. The chain is built from TRBV4-1 and TRBJ2-3; TRBD1 might be the D (5 bases). Germline V CDR1 and CDR2: MGHRA, YSYEKL. V was shortened by 5 bases and J by 7 bases, with 13 bases between the two germline ends. The CDR3 spans 13 residues.

This chain links TRBV28 with TRBJ1-3; TRBD1 matches 9 bases. Germline loops: CDR1 MDHEN, CDR2 SYDVKM. The CDR3 runs to 16 residues. V shed 2 bases, J shed 4 bases, and the junction held 6 bases outside the gene matches. CDR3 in DNA: TGTGCCAGCAGTTTACCACAGGGGGCGGGAGGAAACACCATATATTTT. Translation: CASSLPQGAGGNTIYF.

The chain couples TRBV28 to TRBJ2-7; 13 bases are shared with TRBD2. The ends lost 3 bases at V and 3 bases at J; junction bases unmatched: 8. Per germline, CDR1 MDHEN and CDR2 SYDVKM. The CDR3 length is 17 residues. The CDR3: CASSFRRLAGGHYEQYF. For the CDR3, the DNA is TGTGCCAGCAGTTTTCGGCGACTAGCGGGAGGACACTACGAGCAGTACTTC.

This clone was seen only a few times. The V call is TRBV7-9, the J call TRBJ2-3; D is perhaps TRBD1 (6 bases). Trimming removed 8 bases at V and 6 bases at J, with 21 bases between. This CDR3 has 15 amino acids. CDR1 and CDR2 from the germline V gene are SEHNR and FQNEAQ (reference sequence). The CDR3 region is CASLPGGLHMDTQYF. In nucleotides, the CDR3 is TGTGCCAGCCTCCCTGGGGGCCTCCACATGGATACGCAGTATTTT.

The chain joins TRBV5-1 to TRBJ2-3; weak D call: TRBD2 (5 bases). V was shortened by 4 bases and J by 2 bases, with 11 bases between the two germline ends. This CDR3 spans 14 amino acids. Germline V gene lookup returns CDR1 SGHRS and CDR2 YFSETQ. The CDR3 DNA is TGCGCCAGCAGCCGGACTGTCGACACAGATACGCAGTATTTT. Amino acids: CASSRTVDTDTQYF.

V and J are TRBV7-2 and TRBJ1-1, with TRBD1 as a possible D gene (6 bases). CDR1 and CDR2 from the germline V gene are SGHTA and FQGNSA. With 5 bases removed from V and 6 bases from J, the gap between germline ends came to 19 bases. The CDR3 loop spans 15 amino acids. The DNA for the CDR3 is TGTGCCAGCAGCCCAGGGGTACAGAGACTTTCTGAAGCTTTCTTT. Translation: CASSPGVQRLSEAFF. The variable domain in full, completed from reference TRBV7-2 and TRBJ1-1, reads GAGVSQSPSNKVTEKGKDVELRCDPISGHTALYWYRQSLGQGLEFLIYFQGNSAPDKSGLPSDRFSAERTGGSVSTLTIQRTQQEDSAVYLCASSPGVQRLSEAFFGQGTRLTVV.

This clone has just a few counts. J is TRBJ1-5 and V is TRBV2; 11 nucleotides line up with TRBD1. V lost 4 bases to trimming and J lost 1 base; unmatched junction nucleotides: 0. The germline V gene encodes CDR1 SNHLY and CDR2 FYNNEI. The CDR3 is made up of 15 amino acids. CDR3 protein: CASSGTGGSNQPQHF. The CDR3 DNA sequence: TGTGCCAGCAGTGGGACAGGGGGCAGCAATCAGCCCCAGCATTTT.